This T cell receptor beta chain emerged from a study of T-cell memory formation after mild COVID-19. V lost 0 bases to trimming and J lost 0 bases, with 9 bases between them. This CDR3 has 15 amino acids. In germline, CDR1 is SSHAT, CDR2 FNYEAQ (reference sequence). TCR alpha and TCR beta cDNA libraries carrying sample barcodes and UMIs came from 5'RACE with constant-segment primers. MiXCR was run by TCRdb on the 5' RACE reads, yielding one entry per CDR3 protein. This table has fewer than 400,000 distinct CDR3 sequences, roughly 15% appearing once. This clonotype has just a few counts. The J gene is TRBJ2-7, the V gene TRBV7-7; D might be TRBD1 or TRBD2, each matching 5 bases. Sequences were obtained from PBMCs or a T cell subset sorted from them (not recorded which). The clonotype originates from a man between 18 and 29 years old who had mild COVID-19 (a few samples of this study predate the infection). Cell type and time point are not known. The CDR3 DNA reads as TGTGCCAGCAGCTTAGCCGCCGGGGCCTCCTACGAGCAGTACTTC. Protein sequence: CASSLAAGASYEQYF.